Presented here are 31 T cell receptor beta chains from one specimen sequenced in a study of PD-L1 blockade in urothelial cancer. Clones were sequenced by immunoSEQ multiplex PCR, and TCRdb holds only the in-frame ones, with some missing. The data hold roughly 38,000 clones, with over 70% observed a single time. The input for sequencing was PBMCs, taken around atezolizumab (anti-PD-L1) treatment. These receptors were collected from a man in his 70s with urothelial cancer.

CDR3 residues: CASSQDGRAYNEQFF. CDR3 sequence (DNA): TGTGCCAGCAGCCAAGACGGGAGGGCCTACAATGAGCAGTTCTTC. The chain recombines TRBV4-2 with TRBJ2-1; 8 positions agree with TRBD2. The CDR3 covers 15 residues. CDR1 is LGHNA, CDR2 YNFKEQ, per germline. The J segment lost 2 bases and the V segment lost 0 bases, leaving 0 bases of the junction unmatched.

This sequence joins TRBV7-7 and TRBJ2-6; D is possibly TRBD2 (5 bases). V was clipped by 5 bases and J by 0 bases, with 5 bases between them. The germline V gene encodes CDR1 SSHAT and CDR2 FNYEAQ (reference sequence). The CDR3 consists of 14 residues. CDR3 sequence reads: CASSRGSGANVLTF. DNA of the CDR3: TGTGCCAGCAGCCGGGGCTCTGGGGCCAACGTCCTGACTTTC.

This chain joins TRBV27 and TRBJ2-5; 7 bases line up with TRBD2. Trimming removed 6 bases from V and 5 bases from J; junction bases left unmatched: 12. This CDR3 contains 15 residues. CDR1 is MNHEY and CDR2 is SMNVEV in the germline V gene (reference sequence). CDR3 bases: TGTGCCAGCAGACTTAGACGGCAGGGAGGGGAGACCCAGTACTTC. Translation: CASRLRRQGGETQYF.

This chain connects TRBV4-1 to TRBJ1-1, with TRBD1 matching over 10 bases. Trimming took 3 bases from V and 3 from J; bases not matched to a gene: 16. Germline V gives CDR1 MGHRA, CDR2 YSYEKL. CDR3 length: 19 amino acids. The CDR3 sequence: CASSHGRQGATNIDTEAFF. CDR3 nucleotides: TGCGCCAGCAGCCATGGGAGACAGGGGGCAACGAATATCGACACTGAAGCTTTCTTT.

This clone was detected once. V usage is TRBV4-3 and J usage is TRBJ2-7; D call uncertain. In germline, CDR1 is LGHNA, CDR2 YSLEER. This CDR3 comprises 14 residues. V was pared by 0 bases and J by 6 bases, with 12 bases between. CDR3 nucleotide sequence: TGCGCCAGCAGCCAAGATAACTTGATCGGCGAGCAGTACTTC. Protein product: CASSQDNLIGEQYF.

The chain couples TRBV28 to TRBJ2-1; TRBD2 agrees at 13 bases. This CDR3 has 13 residues. From germline, CDR1 is MDHEN and CDR2 SYDVKM. V lost 8 bases, J lost 6 bases, and 1 base stayed unmatched. The CDR3 DNA is TGTGCCAGCGGGACTAGCGGGGTCAATGAGCAGTTCTTC. As protein: CASGTSGVNEQFF.

Worth noting for this clone: One junction end disagrees with the germline gene, perhaps due to a read error. This rearrangement joins TRBV2 to TRBJ2-7, with TRBD1 identical over 7 bases. The CDR3 runs 11 residues. Germline V lookup: CDR1 SNHLY, CDR2 FYNNEI. DNA of the CDR3: TGTGCCAGCAGTGATCCGAGGGGGCCAAACTTC. Translating gives CASSDPRGPNF. Combining the CDR3 with reference TRBV2 and TRBJ2-7 gives the whole variable domain EPEVTQTPSHQVTQMGQEVILRCVPISNHLYFYWYRQILGQKVEFLVSFYNNEISEKSEIFDDQFSVERPDGSNFTLKIRSTKLEDSAMYFCASSDPRGPNFGPGTRLTVT.

The J gene is TRBJ1-6, the V gene TRBV7-9; TRBD1 aligns across 9 bases. J lost 9 bases, V lost 4 bases, and 10 bases had no gene match. Germline V gene sequence: CDR1 SEHNR, CDR2 FQNEAQ (reference sequence). The CDR3 length is 16 residues. CDR3 DNA: TGTGCCAGCAGCTCCGCCCGGACAGGGGTTCGTTCACCCCTCCACTTT. Its translation is CASSSARTGVRSPLHF.

The V gene is TRBV4-2, the J gene TRBJ2-1; D may be TRBD2 (5 bases). The CDR3 runs 16 residues. Germline values: CDR1 LGHNA, CDR2 YNFKEQ. The V gene lost 0 bases and the J gene lost 2 bases, with 11 bases spanning the gap. The CDR3 DNA is TGTGCCAGCAGCCAAGATCCCAGCGGACCCTACAATGAGCAGTTCTTC. Translation: CASSQDPSGPYNEQFF.

V and J are TRBV7-3 and TRBJ2-5; possibly TRBD2 for D (6 bases). The CDR3 totals 16 residues. Trimming took 5 bases from V and 5 from J, leaving 21 bases between them. CDR1 is SGHTA, CDR2 FQGTGA, per germline. In DNA, the CDR3 is TGTGCCAGCAGCCCCCAGCCCACGCGCCGGGGGGAGACCCAGTACTTC. Its translation: CASSPQPTRRGETQYF.

The V and J genes are TRBV6-1 and TRBJ2-2; D gene uncertain. The V and J ends lost 4 bases and 4 bases respectively, with 16 bases between them. CDR3 length: 16 residues. The germline V gene encodes CDR1 MNHNS and CDR2 SASEGT. As DNA, the CDR3 is TGTGCCAGCAGTGGCCAGACTTCAAGGCGCACCGGGGAGCTGTTTTTT. As protein: CASSGQTSRRTGELFF.

The rearrangement uses TRBV4-2 and TRBJ2-3, with TRBD1 as a possible D gene (5 bases). There are 16 residues in the CDR3. V lost 0 bases to trimming and J lost 6 bases, with 16 bases between them. The V gene's germline CDR1 is LGHNA and CDR2 YNFKEQ. DNA of the CDR3: TGTGCCAGCAGCCAAGATATAAGGGGCGCGGAGGATACGCAGTATTTT. This translates into CASSQDIRGAEDTQYF.

This chain uses TRBV5-1 with TRBJ2-3; a possible D gene is TRBD2 (6 bases). Looked up from germline, CDR1 is SGHRS and CDR2 is YFSETQ. CDR3 length: 17 amino acids. V shed 4 bases and J shed 0 bases, with 18 bases lying between them. The CDR3 loop reads CASSQAGGRASTDTQYF. The CDR3 nucleotides are TGCGCCAGCAGCCAGGCCGGGGGACGTGCTAGCACAGATACGCAGTATTTT. Filled out from reference TRBV5-1 and TRBJ2-3, the complete variable domain reads KAGVTQTPRYLIKTRGQQVTLSCSPISGHRSVSWYQQTPGQGLQFLFEYFSETQRNKGNFPGRFSGRQFSNSRSEMNVSTLELGDSALYLCASSQAGGRASTDTQYFGPGTRLTVL.

This chain connects TRBV6-5 to TRBJ1-1, with D possibly being TRBD1 (6 bases). Trimming stripped 6 bases from V and 12 bases from J, with 14 bases between. CDR3 size: 11 residues. Looked up from germline, CDR1 is MNHEY and CDR2 is SVGAGI. CDR3 nucleotides: TGTGCCAGCAGCTACACAGGGCGAACTTTCTTT. Protein: CASSYTGRTFF.

V gene TRBV28 combines with J gene TRBJ2-2; 12 bases align to TRBD2. J was trimmed by 7 bases and V by 7 bases; bases with no gene match: 13. CDR3 length equals 17 residues. Germline lookup yields CDR1 MDHEN and CDR2 SYDVKM. The CDR3 sequence is CASTPTTSGSLGGELFF. DNA for the CDR3: TGTGCCAGCACCCCGACGACTAGCGGGAGCCTTGGCGGGGAGCTGTTTTTT.

This chain links TRBV2 with TRBJ2-1, with 9 bases aligning to TRBD1. The CDR3 consists of 12 residues. The germline CDR1 and CDR2 sequences are SNHLY and FYNNEI. V dropped 6 bases and J dropped 8; count of bases not matched to a gene: 2. Written as DNA, the CDR3 is TGTGCCAGCAGGGGACAGGGCCATGAGCAGTTCTTC. Protein: CASRGQGHEQFF.

This clone was detected a few times. The gene calls are TRBV5-1 and TRBJ2-7; the D gene is possibly TRBD2 (6 bases). Germline V gives CDR1 SGHRS, CDR2 YFSETQ. The CDR3 totals 15 residues. Trimming stripped 4 bases from V and 3 bases from J, with 17 bases between. In nucleotides, the CDR3 is TGCGCCAGCAGCCCCTCGGGAGCACAAGACTACGAGCAGTACTTC. The encoded protein is CASSPSGAQDYEQYF.

V and J are TRBV12-1 and TRBJ2-7; TRBD2 is the table's D call, not checked against the DNA. TRBV12-1 is a documented pseudogene. There are 15 residues in the CDR3. The CDR3 is CASSPGLAAAYEQYF. The DNA of the CDR3 is TGTGCCAGCAGCCCGGGACTAGCGGCGGCCTACGAGCAGTACTTC.

V and J are TRBV7-8 and TRBJ1-2; maybe TRBD1 (5 bases). Germline-derived CDR1 and CDR2 are SGHVS and FQNEAQ. Trimming shortened V by 3 bases and J by 8 bases, and 13 bases separated the two germline ends. The CDR3 runs to 13 residues. The chain's CDR3 is CASSLTGAGGYTF. The CDR3 nucleotides read TGTGCCAGCAGCTTGACGGGCGCAGGGGGCTACACCTTC. Full variable domain (missing parts from reference TRBV7-8 and TRBJ1-2): GAGVSQSPRYKVAKRGQDVALRCDPISGHVSLFWYQQALGQGPEFLTYFQNEAQLDKSGLPSDRFFAERPEGSVSTLKIQRTQQEDSAVYLCASSLTGAGGYTFGSGTRLTVV.

This rearrangement joins TRBV7-2 to TRBJ2-3; D is possibly TRBD2 (5 bases). The CDR3 has 12 amino acids. The V end was cut by 5 bases, the J end by 9 bases, with 12 bases between. CDR1 and CDR2 (germline): SGHTA, FQGNSA. This chain's CDR3 is CASSLPGLTQYF. In DNA form, the CDR3 reads TGTGCCAGCAGCCTTCCGGGATTAACGCAGTATTTT.

Of note for this clone: The junction departs from the called germline gene at one end, perhaps through a read error. The chain uses TRBV7-8 and TRBJ2-1; 7 bases are shared with TRBD1. The CDR3 spans 13 residues. Germline loops: CDR1 SGHVS, CDR2 FQNEAQ. Here the CDR3 reads CASSSGQYNEQLF. CDR3 nucleotide sequence: TGTGCCAGCAGCTCGGGACAGTACAATGAGCAGCTCTTC.

This clone appeared once. The chain uses TRBV5-4 and TRBJ1-2; perhaps TRBD1 as D (5 bases). Trimming removed 4 bases at V and 1 base at J, with 8 bases between. The CDR3 consists of 13 residues. Germline assignment: CDR1 SGHNT and CDR2 YYREEE (reference sequence). CDR3 sequence (DNA): TGTGCCAGCAGCCCCGACAGTAACTATGGCTACACCTTC. Translating gives CASSPDSNYGYTF.

The rearrangement joins TRBV12-5 to TRBJ2-1; 8 nucleotides line up with TRBD1. The junction had 16 bases not matched to a gene; V was cut back by 6 bases and J by 9 bases. The CDR3 consists of 16 residues. The V gene's germline CDR1 is LGHNT and CDR2 FRNRAP. CDR3 residues: CASGDPGQGGVGEQFF. The CDR3 bases are TGTGCTAGTGGGGACCCAGGACAGGGCGGCGTGGGTGAGCAGTTCTTC.

This clone was observed many times. The chain is built from TRBV2 and TRBJ1-3; D remains unclear. Germline V gives CDR1 SNHLY, CDR2 FYNNEI. The CDR3 is made up of 14 amino acids. Trimming took off 2 bases at V and 0 bases at J, with 5 bases between the two ends. The CDR3 spells CASSEPRSGNTIYF. In DNA, the CDR3 is TGTGCCAGCAGTGAACCGCGCTCTGGAAACACCATATATTTT.

V and J are TRBV18 and TRBJ2-7; perhaps TRBD1 as D (6 bases). Germline assignment: CDR1 KGHSH and CDR2 LQKENI. Trimming removed 3 bases at V and 4 bases at J, with 16 bases between. This CDR3 comprises 15 residues. CDR3 sequence reads: CASSPDGQTKYEQYF. The CDR3 DNA sequence: TGTGCCAGCTCACCCGACGGACAGACGAAATACGAGCAGTACTTC. The variable domain in full, with the rest retrieved from reference TRBV18 and TRBJ2-7, is NAGVMQNPRHLVRRRGQEARLRCSPMKGHSHVYWYRQLPEEGLKFMVYLQKENIIDESGMPKERFSAEFPKEGPSILRIQQVVRGDSAAYFCASSPDGQTKYEQYFGPGTRLTVT.

This chain uses TRBV6-1 with TRBJ2-5; 7 positions match TRBD2. Germline V gene sequence: CDR1 MNHNS, CDR2 SASEGT. After removal of 6 bases from V and 3 bases from J, the junction contained 7 bases not matched to a gene. The CDR3 runs 14 residues. The CDR3 sequence is CASSRGLVEETQYF. CDR3 sequence (DNA): TGTGCCAGCAGCCGCGGACTAGTGGAAGAGACCCAGTACTTC.

This chain joins TRBV7-9 and TRBJ1-1; 8 bases line up with TRBD1. The CDR3 is made up of 15 amino acids. Germline trimming cut 2 bases from V and 4 bases from J; bases unmatched to any gene: 6. Germline CDR1 and CDR2: SEHNR and FQNEAQ (reference sequence). The DNA of the CDR3 is TGTGCCAGCAGCTTACTACCAGGGGGCACCACTGAAGCTTTCTTT. This gives the protein CASSLLPGGTTEAFF.

This chain links TRBV10-3 with TRBJ2-3, with TRBD2 matching over 7 bases. The CDR3 is made up of 15 amino acids. The V segment lost 0 bases and the J segment 4 bases; nucleotides outside the gene matches: 4. Germline CDR1 reads ENHRY; CDR2 reads SYGVKD. CDR3 loop: CAISESGGSPDTQYF. The CDR3 bases are TGTGCCATCAGTGAGTCGGGAGGGAGCCCAGATACGCAGTATTTT.

The J gene is TRBJ2-7, the V gene TRBV6-1; D unresolved. This CDR3 has 14 residues. Germline CDR1 reads MNHNS; CDR2 reads SASEGT. Trimming pared 4 bases from V and 0 bases from J, leaving 10 bases between. Here the CDR3 DNA reads TGTGCCAGCAGTGGAGAGATTCTCTCCTACGAGCAGTACTTC. Translating it yields CASSGEILSYEQYF.

The chain employs TRBV6-5 and TRBJ1-1; weak D call: TRBD1 (5 bases). The CDR3 is made up of 12 amino acids. V lost 8 bases and J 3 bases, leaving 10 bases between the germline ends. Germline lookup yields CDR1 MNHEY and CDR2 SVGAGI. In nucleotides, the CDR3 is TGTGCCAGCGGCAGGGCGGACACTGAAGCTTTCTTT. Its translation: CASGRADTEAFF.

The chain recombines TRBV19 with TRBJ1-4; D not resolved. V lost 8 bases and J lost 7, with 14 bases in between. The germline gives CDR1 LNHDA, CDR2 SQIVND (reference sequence). The CDR3 covers 13 residues. CDR3 residues: CASPSGNGEKLFF. CDR3 coding DNA: TGTGCCAGTCCCTCCGGTAACGGTGAAAAACTGTTTTTT. Full variable domain (outside the CDR3, taken from reference TRBV19 and TRBJ1-4): DGGITQSPKYLFRKEGQNVTLSCEQNLNHDAMYWYRQDPGQGLRLIYYSQIVNDFQKGDIAEGYSVSREKKESFPLTVTSAQKNPTAFYLCASPSGNGEKLFFGSGTQLSVL.